This TCR beta chain derives from a study of T cells in Graves' hyperthyroidism and ophthalmopathy. The table lists this clonotype with a few counts. V shed 8 bases and J shed 4 bases, with 6 bases lying between them. Germline V lookup: CDR1 MNHNS, CDR2 SASEGT. The CDR3 contains 11 residues. The CDR3 regions of TCR beta were amplified from RNA transcripts. A set of HTBI primers served as the primers for a first-round RT-PCR of the TCR CDR3. TCRdb re-called the multiplex PCR reads with MiXCR, one entry per CDR3 protein. The repertoire holds about 400,000 distinct CDR3 sequences, with about an eighth as singletons.

This clonotype was obtained from a man aged 50 to 59 with Graves' ophthalmopathy. The sequencing sample was made of blood. This chain joins TRBV6-1 and TRBJ1-3; D gene ambiguous. CDR3 coding DNA: TGTGCCAGCGAGCTGGGAAACACCATATATTTT. Translation: CASELGNTIYF.